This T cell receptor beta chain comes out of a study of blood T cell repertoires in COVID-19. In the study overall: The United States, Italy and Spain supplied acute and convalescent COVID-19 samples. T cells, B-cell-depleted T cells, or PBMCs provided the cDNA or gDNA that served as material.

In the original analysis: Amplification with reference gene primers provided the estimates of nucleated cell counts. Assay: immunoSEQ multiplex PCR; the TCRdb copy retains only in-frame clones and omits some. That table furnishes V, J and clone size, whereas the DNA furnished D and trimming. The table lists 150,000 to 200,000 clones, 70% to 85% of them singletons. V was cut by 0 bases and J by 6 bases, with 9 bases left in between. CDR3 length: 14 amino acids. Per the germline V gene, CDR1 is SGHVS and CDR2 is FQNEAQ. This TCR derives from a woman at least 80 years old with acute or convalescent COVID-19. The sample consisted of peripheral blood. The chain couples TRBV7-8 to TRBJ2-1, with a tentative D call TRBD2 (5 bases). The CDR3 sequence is CASSLASATNEQFF. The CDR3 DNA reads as TGTGCCAGCAGCTTAGCTAGCGCCACCAATGAGCAGTTCTTC.